The sequence of this TCR beta chain was determined in a study of blood T cell repertoires in COVID-19. Whole-study context: Specimens from acute and convalescent COVID-19 originated in the United States, Italy and Spain.

In the original processing: By means of reference gene primer amplification, nucleated cell counts were estimated. Clones were read by immunoSEQ multiplex PCR, and TCRdb kept only the in-frame ones, dropping some. V and J calls plus clone size are reproduced from that table; the DNA served to infer D and trimming. The table lists about 320,000 clones, about nine tenths of them singletons, with around 1.6% in the top ten. This clone showed up just a few times. CDR1 and CDR2 (germline): MGHDK, SYGVNS. V lost 6 bases, J lost 6 bases, and 20 bases lay in between. The CDR3 consists of 15 residues. This chain joins TRBV25-1 and TRBJ1-2; maybe TRBD1 (5 bases). The TCR sequence derives from a woman younger than 45 with COVID-19, enrolled during active disease. The specimen sequenced was peripheral blood. CDR3 DNA sequence: TGTGCCAGCAGCGACAGCCCTCAAGAGAATAATGGCTACACCTTC. It specifies CASSDSPQENNGYTF.